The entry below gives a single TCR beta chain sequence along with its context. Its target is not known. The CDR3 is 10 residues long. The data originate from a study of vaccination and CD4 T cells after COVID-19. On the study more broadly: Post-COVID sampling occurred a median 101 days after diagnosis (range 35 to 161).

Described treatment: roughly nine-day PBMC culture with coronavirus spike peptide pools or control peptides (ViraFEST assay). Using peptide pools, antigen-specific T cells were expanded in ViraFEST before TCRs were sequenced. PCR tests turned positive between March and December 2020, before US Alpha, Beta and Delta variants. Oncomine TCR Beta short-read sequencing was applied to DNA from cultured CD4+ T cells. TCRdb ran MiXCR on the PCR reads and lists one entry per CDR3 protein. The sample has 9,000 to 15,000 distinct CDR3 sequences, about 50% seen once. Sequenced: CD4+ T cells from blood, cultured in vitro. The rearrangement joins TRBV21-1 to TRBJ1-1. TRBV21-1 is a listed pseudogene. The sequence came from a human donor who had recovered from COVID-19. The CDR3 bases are TGTGCCAGCAGCAAGTCTCGGGCTTTCTTT. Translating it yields CASSKSRAFF.